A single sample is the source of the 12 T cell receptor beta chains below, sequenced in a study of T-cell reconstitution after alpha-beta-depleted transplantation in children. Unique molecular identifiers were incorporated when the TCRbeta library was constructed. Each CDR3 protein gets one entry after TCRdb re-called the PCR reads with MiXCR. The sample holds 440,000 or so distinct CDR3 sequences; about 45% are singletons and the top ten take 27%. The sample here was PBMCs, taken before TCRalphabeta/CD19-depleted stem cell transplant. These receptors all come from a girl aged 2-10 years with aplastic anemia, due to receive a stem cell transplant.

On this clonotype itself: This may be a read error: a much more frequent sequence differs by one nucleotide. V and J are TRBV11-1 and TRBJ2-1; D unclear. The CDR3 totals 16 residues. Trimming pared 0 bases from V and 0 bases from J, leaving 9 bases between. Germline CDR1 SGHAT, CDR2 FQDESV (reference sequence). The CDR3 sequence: CASSLAFVASYNEQFF. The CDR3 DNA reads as TGTGCCAGCAGCTTAGCGTTCGTAGCCTCCTACAATGAGCAGTTCTTC. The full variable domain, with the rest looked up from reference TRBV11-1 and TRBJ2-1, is EAEVAQSPRYKITEKSQAVAFWCDPISGHATLYWYRQILGQGPELLVQFQDESVVDDSQLPKDRFSAERLKGVDSTLKIQPAELGDSAMYLCASSLAFVASYNEQFFGPGTRLTVL.

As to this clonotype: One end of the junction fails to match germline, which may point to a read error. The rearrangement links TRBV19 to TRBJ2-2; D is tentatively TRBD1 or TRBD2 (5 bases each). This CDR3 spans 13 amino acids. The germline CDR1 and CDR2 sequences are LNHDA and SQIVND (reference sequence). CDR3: CASSIGLVGDLFF. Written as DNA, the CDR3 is TGTGCCAGTAGTATTGGGCTAGTCGGGGACCTGTTTTTT.

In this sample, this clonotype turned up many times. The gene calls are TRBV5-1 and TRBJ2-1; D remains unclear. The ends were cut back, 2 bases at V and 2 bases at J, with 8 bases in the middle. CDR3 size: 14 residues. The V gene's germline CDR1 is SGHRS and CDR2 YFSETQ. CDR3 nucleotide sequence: TGCGCCAGCAGCTTTTACACCACCTACAATGAGCAGTTCTTC. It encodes CASSFYTTYNEQFF.

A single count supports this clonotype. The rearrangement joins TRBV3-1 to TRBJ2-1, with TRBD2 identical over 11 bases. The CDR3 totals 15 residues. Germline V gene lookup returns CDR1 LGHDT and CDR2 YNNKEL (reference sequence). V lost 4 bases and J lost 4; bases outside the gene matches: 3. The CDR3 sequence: CASSPRLAGYNEQFF. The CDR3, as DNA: TGTGCCAGCAGCCCAAGACTAGCGGGGTACAATGAGCAGTTCTTC.

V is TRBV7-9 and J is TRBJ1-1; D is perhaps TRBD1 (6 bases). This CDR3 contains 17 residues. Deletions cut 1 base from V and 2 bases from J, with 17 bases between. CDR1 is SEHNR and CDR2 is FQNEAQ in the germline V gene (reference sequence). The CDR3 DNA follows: TGTGCCAGCAGCTTAGGTGACAGGCCGGGGGTCAACACTGAAGCTTTCTTT. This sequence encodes CASSLGDRPGVNTEAFF.

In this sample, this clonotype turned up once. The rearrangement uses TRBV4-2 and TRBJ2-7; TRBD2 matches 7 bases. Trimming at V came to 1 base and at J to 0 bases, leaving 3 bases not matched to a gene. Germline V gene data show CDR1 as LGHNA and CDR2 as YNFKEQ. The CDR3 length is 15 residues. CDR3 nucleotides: TGTGCCAGCAGCCAAGGTGGCGGGAGCTCCTACGAGCAGTACTTC. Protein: CASSQGGGSSYEQYF.

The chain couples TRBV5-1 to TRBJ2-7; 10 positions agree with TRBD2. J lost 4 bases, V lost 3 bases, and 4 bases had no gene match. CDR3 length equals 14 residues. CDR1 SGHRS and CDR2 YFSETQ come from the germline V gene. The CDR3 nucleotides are TGCGCCAGCAGCTCTACTAGCGGGACATACGAGCAGTACTTC. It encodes CASSSTSGTYEQYF.

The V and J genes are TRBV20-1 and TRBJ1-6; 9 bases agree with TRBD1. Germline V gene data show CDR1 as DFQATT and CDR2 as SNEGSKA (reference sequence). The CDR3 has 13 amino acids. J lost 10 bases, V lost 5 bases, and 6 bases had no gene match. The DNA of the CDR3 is TGCAGTGCTGGGACAGGGACGGGGTCACCCCTCCACTTT. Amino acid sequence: CSAGTGTGSPLHF.

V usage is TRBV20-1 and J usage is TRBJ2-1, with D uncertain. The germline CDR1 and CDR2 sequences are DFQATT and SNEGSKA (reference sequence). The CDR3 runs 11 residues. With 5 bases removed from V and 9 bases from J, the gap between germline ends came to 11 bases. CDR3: CSALPSGEQFF. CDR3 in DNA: TGCAGTGCTCTCCCCAGTGGTGAGCAGTTCTTC.

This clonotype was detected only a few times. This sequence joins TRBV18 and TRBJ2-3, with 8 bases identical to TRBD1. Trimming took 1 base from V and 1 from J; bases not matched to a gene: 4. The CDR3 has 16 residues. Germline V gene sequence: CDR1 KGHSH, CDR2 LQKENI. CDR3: CASSPLGTGRTDTQYF. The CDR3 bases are TGTGCCAGCTCACCACTCGGGACAGGCCGCACAGATACGCAGTATTTT.

The CDR3 reads CASQGEAQYF. In DNA form, the CDR3 reads TGTGCCAGCCAAGGGGAGGCCCAGTACTTC. This chain joins TRBV11-2 and TRBJ2-5; possibly TRBD2 for D (6 bases). The length of the CDR3 is 10 residues. Germline V gene sequence: CDR1 SGHAT, CDR2 FQNNGV. V dropped 8 bases and J dropped 9 bases, with 10 bases sitting between them. Drawing the rest from reference TRBV11-2 and TRBJ2-5, the complete variable domain is EAGVAQSPRYKIIEKRQSVAFWCNPISGHATLYWYQQILGQGPKLLIQFQNNGVVDDSQLPKDRFSAERLKGVDSTLKIQPAKLEDSAVYLCASQGEAQYFGPGTRLLVL.

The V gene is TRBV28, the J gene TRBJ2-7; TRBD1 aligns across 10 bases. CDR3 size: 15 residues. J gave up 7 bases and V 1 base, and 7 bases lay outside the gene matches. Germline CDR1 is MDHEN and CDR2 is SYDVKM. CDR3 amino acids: CASSLLTGGIGEQYF. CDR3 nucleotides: TGTGCCAGCAGTTTATTGACAGGGGGCATAGGGGAGCAGTACTTC.